This T cell receptor (beta chain) was obtained from a study of neoadjuvant anti-PD-1 for oral cavity cancer. Study outcomes and limitations: Expansion of preexisting intratumoral clones was suggested to aid response. Each response group had just three patients in TCR analyses.

The data were produced by immunoSEQ multiplex PCR, yet TCRdb's version contains in-frame clones alone and is incomplete. The sample carries about 1,400 clones, around 52% recorded once. The time point here: after neoadjuvant nivolumab, at surgical resection. Patients were newly diagnosed with stage II-IVA oral cavity squamous cell carcinoma without prior systemic or radiation treatment. The patients had HPV-negative, locally advanced oral cavity squamous cell carcinoma. Comment on this clone: The antigen is not known.

The source material was tumor tissue, sampled after nivolumab (anti-PD-1) treatment. The clonotype comes from a person aged 40 to 85 with oral cavity squamous cell carcinoma.

CDR3: CASSEQATNEKLFF. The CDR3 DNA reads TGTGCCAGTAGTGAGCAGGCAACTAATGAAAAACTGTTTTTT. This rearrangement joins TRBV19 to TRBJ1-4, with no clear D. V was trimmed by 5 bases and J by 0 bases, leaving 7 bases between them. Germline CDR1 LNHDA, CDR2 SQIVND (reference sequence). The CDR3 runs to 14 residues.